This is a list of T cell receptor beta chains from one sample in a study of blood T cell repertoires in COVID-19. TCRdb's copy holds only in-frame clones and misses some; the assay was immunoSEQ multiplex PCR. In the table there are hundreds of thousands of clones, roughly 91% of which are singletons. Sample: PBMCs or T cells enriched from blood (not recorded which). All receptors derive from a woman in her fifties or sixties in a cohort exposed to, infected with or recovered from COVID-19 (not recorded which). The CDR3 runs from the conserved cysteine through the conserved F or W. The D gene is left open where the match is weak. Clone size is given for some rows only: seen once, a few or many times, or a class if the clone is expanded.

size,D,V,J,CDR3,DNA
NA,TRBD2,TRBV10-3,TRBJ2-2,CAISDAGDTGELFF,TGTGCCATCAGTGATGCGGGGGACACCGGGGAGCTGTTTTTT
NA,TRBD2,TRBV28,TRBJ2-5,CASSFLGGGQETQYF,TGTGCCAGCAGTTTTCTGGGGGGAGGGCAAGAGACCCAGTACTTC
NA,NA,TRBV29-1,TRBJ2-1,CSVDVGSASSYNEQFF,TGCAGCGTTGATGTGGGTAGCGCCAGCTCCTACAATGAGCAGTTCTTC
NA,NA,TRBV2,TRBJ1-5,CASKKEKNQPQHF,TGTGCCAGCAAGAAGGAGAAGAATCAGCCCCAGCATTTT
NA,TRBD2,TRBV7-2,TRBJ2-1,CASSRWGLADNEQFF,TGTGCCAGCAGCCGGTGGGGACTAGCGGACAATGAGCAGTTCTTC
NA,TRBD2,TRBV7-2,TRBJ2-1,CASSTGLVREQFF,TGTGCCAGCAGCACGGGACTAGTCAGGGAGCAGTTCTTC
NA,NA,TRBV10-2,TRBJ1-1,CASSDQNTEAFF,TGCGCCAGCAGTGACCAGAACACTGAAGCTTTCTTT
NA,TRBD2,TRBV7-2,TRBJ2-7,CASSLSGAGGNEQYF,TGTGCCAGCAGCTTATCTGGGGCGGGAGGAAACGAGCAGTACTTC
once,TRBD1,TRBV20-1,TRBJ1-5,CSASVGQATYSNQPQHF,TGCAGTGCTAGTGTGGGACAGGCAACATATAGCAATCAGCCCCAGCATTTT
NA,NA,TRBV7-8,TRBJ1-1,CASSLAHRVNTEAFF,TGTGCCAGCAGCTTAGCGCACAGGGTGAACACTGAAGCTTTCTTT
NA,TRBD2,TRBV11-3,TRBJ2-7,CASSLAGGNYEQYF,TGTGCCAGCAGCTTAGCGGGAGGGAACTACGAGCAGTACTTC
NA,TRBD2,TRBV25-1,TRBJ2-7,CASRGLAPREQYF,TGTGCCAGCCGGGGACTAGCACCTCGAGAGCAGTACTTC
NA,TRBD1,TRBV24-1,TRBJ2-3,CATSDGAGGYDTQYF,TGTGCCACCAGTGATGGGGCAGGGGGCTACGATACGCAGTATTTT
NA,NA,TRBV30,TRBJ1-2,CAWSVRRTRDGYTF,TGTGCCTGGAGTGTACGCAGGACTCGGGATGGCTACACCTTC